These 2 T cell receptor beta chains originate from one sample sequenced in a study of PD-1 blockade in classical Hodgkin lymphoma. Assay: immunoSEQ multiplex PCR; the TCRdb copy retains only in-frame clones and omits some. The profile shows 7,300 or so clones, roughly 82% of them singletons. Time point reported: cycle 4 day 1 (C4D1), after more than five weeks of nivolumab. Each of the patients experienced relapse following autologous stem cell transplantation, and their brentuximab vedotin exposure differed. Sample: peripheral blood mononuclear cells (PBMCs), taken before the fourth cycle of nivolumab. Receptor source: a human donor with classical Hodgkin lymphoma.

This chain joins TRBV10-3 and TRBJ1-2, with D perhaps matching TRBD1 (6 bases). The CDR3 spans 13 residues. The V gene lost 4 bases and the J gene lost 4 bases, with 10 bases spanning the gap. Germline values: CDR1 ENHRY, CDR2 SYGVKD. The CDR3 here is CAISGTVFYGYTF. The CDR3 region has the DNA TGTGCCATCAGTGGGACAGTATTCTATGGCTACACCTTC.

The gene calls are TRBV7-9 and TRBJ2-3, with unresolved D. V lost 2 bases, J lost 3 bases, and 9 bases lay in between. CDR3 size: 14 residues. Germline CDR1 and CDR2: SEHNR and FQNEAQ (reference sequence). CDR3 nucleotide sequence: TGTGCCAGCAGCTTAATCAGTGGAACAGATACGCAGTATTTT. This gives the protein CASSLISGTDTQYF.